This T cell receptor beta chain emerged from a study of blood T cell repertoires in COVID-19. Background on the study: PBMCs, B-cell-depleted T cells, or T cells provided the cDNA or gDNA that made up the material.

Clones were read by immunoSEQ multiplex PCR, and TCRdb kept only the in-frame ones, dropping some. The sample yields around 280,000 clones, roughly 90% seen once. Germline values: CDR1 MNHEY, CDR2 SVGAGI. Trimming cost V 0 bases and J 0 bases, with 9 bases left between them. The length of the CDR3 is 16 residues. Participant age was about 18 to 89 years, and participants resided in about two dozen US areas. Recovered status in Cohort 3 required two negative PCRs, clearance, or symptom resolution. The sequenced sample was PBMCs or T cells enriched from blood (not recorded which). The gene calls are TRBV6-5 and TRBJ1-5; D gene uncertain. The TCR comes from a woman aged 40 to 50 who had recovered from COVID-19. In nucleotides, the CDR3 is TGTGCCAGCAGTTACTCGAAAGACTATAGCAATCAGCCCCAGCATTTT. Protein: CASSYSKDYSNQPQHF.